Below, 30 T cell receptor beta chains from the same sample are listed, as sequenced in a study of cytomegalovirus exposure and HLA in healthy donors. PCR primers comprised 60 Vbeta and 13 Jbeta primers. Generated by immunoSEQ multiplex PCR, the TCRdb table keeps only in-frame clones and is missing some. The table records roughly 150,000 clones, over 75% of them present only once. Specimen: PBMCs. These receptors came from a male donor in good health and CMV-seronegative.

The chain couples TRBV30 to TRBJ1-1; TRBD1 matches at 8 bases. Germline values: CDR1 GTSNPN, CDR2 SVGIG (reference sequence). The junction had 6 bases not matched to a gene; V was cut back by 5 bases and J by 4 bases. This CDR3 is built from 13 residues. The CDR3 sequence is CAWYRQGSTEAFF. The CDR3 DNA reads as TGTGCCTGGTACCGACAGGGGAGCACTGAAGCTTTCTTT.

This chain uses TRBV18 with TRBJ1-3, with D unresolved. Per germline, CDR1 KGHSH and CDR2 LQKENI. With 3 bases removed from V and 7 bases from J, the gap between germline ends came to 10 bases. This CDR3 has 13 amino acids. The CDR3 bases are TGTGCCAGCTCACCCCCTGTCGGGAACACCATATATTTT. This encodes CASSPPVGNTIYF.

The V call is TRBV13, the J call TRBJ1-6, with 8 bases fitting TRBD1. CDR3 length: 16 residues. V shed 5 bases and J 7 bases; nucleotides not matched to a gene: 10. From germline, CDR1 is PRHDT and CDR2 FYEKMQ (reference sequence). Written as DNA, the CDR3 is TGTGCCAGCAGCCTCGGGACAGGCCCAAGGAATTCACCCCTCCACTTT. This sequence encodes CASSLGTGPRNSPLHF. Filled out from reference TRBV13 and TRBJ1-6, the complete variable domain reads AAGVIQSPRHLIKEKRETATLKCYPIPRHDTVYWYQQGPGQDPQFLISFYEKMQSDKGSIPDRFSAQQFSDYHSELNMSSLELGDSALYFCASSLGTGPRNSPLHFGNGTRLTVT.

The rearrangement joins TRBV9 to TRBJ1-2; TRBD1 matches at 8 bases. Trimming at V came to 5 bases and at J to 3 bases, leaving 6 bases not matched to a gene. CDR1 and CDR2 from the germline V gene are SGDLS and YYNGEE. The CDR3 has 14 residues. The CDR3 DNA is TGTGCCAGCAGTGGACAGGGAAGTGACTATGGCTACACCTTC. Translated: CASSGQGSDYGYTF.

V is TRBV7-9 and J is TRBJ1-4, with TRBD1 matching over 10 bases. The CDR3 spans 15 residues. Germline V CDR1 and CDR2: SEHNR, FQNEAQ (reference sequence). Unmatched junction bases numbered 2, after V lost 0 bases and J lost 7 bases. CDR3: CASSLARQGAEKLFF. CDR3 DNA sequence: TGTGCCAGCAGCTTAGCCCGACAGGGGGCTGAAAAACTGTTTTTT.

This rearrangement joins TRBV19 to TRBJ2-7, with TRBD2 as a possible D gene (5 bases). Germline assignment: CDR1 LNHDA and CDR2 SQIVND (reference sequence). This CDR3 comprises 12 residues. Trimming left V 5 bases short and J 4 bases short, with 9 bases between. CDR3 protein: CASSPGWYEQYF. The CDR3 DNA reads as TGTGCCAGTAGTCCGGGATGGTACGAGCAGTACTTC.

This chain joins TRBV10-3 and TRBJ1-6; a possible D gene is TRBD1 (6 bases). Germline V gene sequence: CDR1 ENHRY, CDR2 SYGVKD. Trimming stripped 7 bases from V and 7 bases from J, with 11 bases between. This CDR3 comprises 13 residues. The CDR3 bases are TGTGCCATCACTCGGACAGAGAATTCACCCCTCCACTTT. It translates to CAITRTENSPLHF.

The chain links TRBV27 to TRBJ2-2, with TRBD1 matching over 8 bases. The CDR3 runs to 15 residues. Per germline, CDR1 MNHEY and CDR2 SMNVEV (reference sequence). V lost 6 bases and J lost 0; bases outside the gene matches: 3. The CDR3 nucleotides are TGTGCCAGCAGATGGACAGGGCCGAACACCGGGGAGCTGTTTTTT. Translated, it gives CASRWTGPNTGELFF.

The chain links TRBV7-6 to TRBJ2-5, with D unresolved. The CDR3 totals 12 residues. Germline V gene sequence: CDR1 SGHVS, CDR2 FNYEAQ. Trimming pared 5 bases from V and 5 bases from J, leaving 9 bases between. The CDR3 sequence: CASSPLFETQYF. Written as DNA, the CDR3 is TGTGCCAGCAGCCCCCTCTTTGAGACCCAGTACTTC. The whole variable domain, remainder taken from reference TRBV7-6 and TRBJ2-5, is GAGVSQSPRYKVTKRGQDVALRCDPISGHVSLYWYRQALGQGPEFLTYFNYEAQQDKSGLPNDRFSAERPEGSISTLTIQRTEQRDSAMYRCASSPLFETQYFGPGTRLLVL.

The CDR3 is CASSLVTATQETQYF. CDR3 nucleotide sequence: TGTGCCAGCAGCTTAGTGACAGCGACACAAGAGACCCAGTACTTC. The chain uses TRBV5-4 and TRBJ2-5, with a possible D match to TRBD1 (5 bases). The CDR3 runs to 15 residues. The V and J ends lost 2 bases and 2 bases respectively, with 13 bases between them. Germline-derived CDR1 and CDR2 are SGHNT and YYREEE (reference sequence).

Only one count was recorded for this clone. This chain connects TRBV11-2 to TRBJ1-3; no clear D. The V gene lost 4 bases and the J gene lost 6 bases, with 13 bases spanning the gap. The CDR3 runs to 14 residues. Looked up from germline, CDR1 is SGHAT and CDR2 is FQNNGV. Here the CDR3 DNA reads TGTGCCAGCAGCTCCCCACGGGTCCCAAACACCATATATTTT. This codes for CASSSPRVPNTIYF.

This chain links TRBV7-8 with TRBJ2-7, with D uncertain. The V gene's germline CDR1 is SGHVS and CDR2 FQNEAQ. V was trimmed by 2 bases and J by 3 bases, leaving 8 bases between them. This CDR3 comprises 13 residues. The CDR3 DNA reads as TGTGCCAGCAGCTTATCTTACAGCTACGAGCAGTACTTC. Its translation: CASSLSYSYEQYF.

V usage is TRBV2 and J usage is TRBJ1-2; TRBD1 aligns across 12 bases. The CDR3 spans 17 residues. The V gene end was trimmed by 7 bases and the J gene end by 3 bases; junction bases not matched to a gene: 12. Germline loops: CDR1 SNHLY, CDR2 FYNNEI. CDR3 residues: CASTQSGGQGAHYGYTF. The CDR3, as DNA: TGTGCCAGCACCCAAAGTGGGGGACAGGGGGCTCACTATGGCTACACCTTC.

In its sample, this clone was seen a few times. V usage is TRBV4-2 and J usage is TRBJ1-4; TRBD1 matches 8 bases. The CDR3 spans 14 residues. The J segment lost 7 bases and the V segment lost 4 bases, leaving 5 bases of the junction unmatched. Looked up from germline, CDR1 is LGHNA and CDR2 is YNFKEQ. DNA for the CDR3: TGTGCCAGCAGCCTCGGACAGGGAATTGAAAAACTGTTTTTT. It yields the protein CASSLGQGIEKLFF.

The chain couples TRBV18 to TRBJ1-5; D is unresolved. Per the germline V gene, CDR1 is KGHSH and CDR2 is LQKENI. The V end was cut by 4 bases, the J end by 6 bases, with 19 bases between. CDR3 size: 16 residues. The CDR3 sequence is CASSRARDSAGQPQHF. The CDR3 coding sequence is TGTGCCAGCTCACGGGCGAGGGATTCTGCGGGTCAGCCCCAGCATTTT.

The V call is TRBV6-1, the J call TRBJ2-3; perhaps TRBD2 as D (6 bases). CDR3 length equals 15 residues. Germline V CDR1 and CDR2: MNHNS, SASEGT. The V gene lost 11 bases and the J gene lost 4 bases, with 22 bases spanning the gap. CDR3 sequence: CALTKGTAGPDTQYF. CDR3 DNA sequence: TGTGCCCTTACAAAGGGGACGGCGGGGCCAGATACGCAGTATTTT.

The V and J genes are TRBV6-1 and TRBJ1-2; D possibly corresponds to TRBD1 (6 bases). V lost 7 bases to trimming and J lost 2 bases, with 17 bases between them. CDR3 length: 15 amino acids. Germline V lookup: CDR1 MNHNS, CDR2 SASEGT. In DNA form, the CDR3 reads TGTGCCAGCAAGATCCGACAGGACCCCAACTATGGCTACACCTTC. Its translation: CASKIRQDPNYGYTF.

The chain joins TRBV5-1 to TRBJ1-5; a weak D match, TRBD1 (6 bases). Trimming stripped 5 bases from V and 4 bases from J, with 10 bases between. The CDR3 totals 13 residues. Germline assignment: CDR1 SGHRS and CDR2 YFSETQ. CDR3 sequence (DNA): TGCGCCAGCAGACCTGACAGGAATCAGCCCCAGCATTTT. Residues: CASRPDRNQPQHF. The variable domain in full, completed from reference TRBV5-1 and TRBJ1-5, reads KAGVTQTPRYLIKTRGQQVTLSCSPISGHRSVSWYQQTPGQGLQFLFEYFSETQRNKGNFPGRFSGRQFSNSRSEMNVSTLELGDSALYLCASRPDRNQPQHFGDGTRLSIL.

The CDR3 coding sequence is TGTGCCAGCTCACCACCCCTTCGGGGGTCTGGAAACACCATATATTTT. Translated, it gives CASSPPLRGSGNTIYF. V and J are TRBV18 and TRBJ1-3, with D possibly matching TRBD1 (5 bases). The CDR3 runs 16 residues. V lost 0 bases, J lost 1 base, and 10 bases lay in between. Germline V gives CDR1 KGHSH, CDR2 LQKENI.

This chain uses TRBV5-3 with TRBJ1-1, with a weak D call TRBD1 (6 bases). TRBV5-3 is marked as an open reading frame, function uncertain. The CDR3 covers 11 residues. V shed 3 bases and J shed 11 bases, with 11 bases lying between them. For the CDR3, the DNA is TGTGCCAGAAGCTCACAGGGTAACGCTTTCTTT. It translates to CARSSQGNAFF.

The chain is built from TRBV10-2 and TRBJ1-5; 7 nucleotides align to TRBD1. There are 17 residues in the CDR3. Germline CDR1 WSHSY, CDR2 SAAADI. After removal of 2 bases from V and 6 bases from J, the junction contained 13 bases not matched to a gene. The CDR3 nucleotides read TGCGCCAGCAGTGAGCACCTCGGGACAGTCTATATTCAGCCCCAGCATTTT. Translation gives CASSEHLGTVYIQPQHF.

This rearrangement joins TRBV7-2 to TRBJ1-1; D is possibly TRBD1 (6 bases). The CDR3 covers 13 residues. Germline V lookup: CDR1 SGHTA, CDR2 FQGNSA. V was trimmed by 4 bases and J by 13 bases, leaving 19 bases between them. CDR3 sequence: CASSWPGGLGCFF. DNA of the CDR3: TGTGCCAGCAGCTGGCCTGGGGGCTTAGGTTGTTTCTTT. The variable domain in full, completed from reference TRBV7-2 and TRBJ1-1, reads GAGVSQSPSNKVTEKGKDVELRCDPISGHTALYWYRQSLGQGLEFLIYFQGNSAPDKSGLPSDRFSAERTGGSVSTLTIQRTQQEDSAVYLCASSWPGGLGCFFGQGTRLTVV.

The CDR3 sequence: CASTHLGQGNTGELFF. CDR3 bases: TGTGCCAGCACACACCTTGGACAGGGGAACACCGGGGAGCTGTTTTTT. The V gene is TRBV19, the J gene TRBJ2-2; 8 bases match TRBD1. The CDR3 extends over 16 amino acids. The germline gives CDR1 LNHDA, CDR2 SQIVND (reference sequence). Losses at the gene ends were 9 bases for V and 1 base for J; bases not matched to a gene: 10.

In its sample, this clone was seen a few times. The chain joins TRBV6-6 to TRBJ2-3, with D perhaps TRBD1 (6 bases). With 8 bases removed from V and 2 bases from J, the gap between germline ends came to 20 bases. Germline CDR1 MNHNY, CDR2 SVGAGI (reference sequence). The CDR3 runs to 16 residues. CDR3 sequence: CASHPPTGMNTDTQYF. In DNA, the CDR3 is TGTGCCAGCCACCCCCCCACAGGGATGAACACAGATACGCAGTATTTT.

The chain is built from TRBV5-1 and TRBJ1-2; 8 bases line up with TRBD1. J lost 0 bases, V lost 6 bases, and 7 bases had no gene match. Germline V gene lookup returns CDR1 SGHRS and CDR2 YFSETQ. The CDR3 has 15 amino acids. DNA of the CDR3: TGCGCCAGCACCGACAGGGGAGGAGCTAACTATGGCTACACCTTC. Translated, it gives CASTDRGGANYGYTF.

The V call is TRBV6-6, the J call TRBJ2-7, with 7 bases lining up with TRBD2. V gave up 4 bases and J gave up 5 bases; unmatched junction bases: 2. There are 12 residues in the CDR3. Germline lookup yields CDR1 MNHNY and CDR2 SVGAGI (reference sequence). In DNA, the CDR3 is TGTGCCAGCAGTTGGGGGGGGGACGAGCAGTACTTC. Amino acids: CASSWGGDEQYF.

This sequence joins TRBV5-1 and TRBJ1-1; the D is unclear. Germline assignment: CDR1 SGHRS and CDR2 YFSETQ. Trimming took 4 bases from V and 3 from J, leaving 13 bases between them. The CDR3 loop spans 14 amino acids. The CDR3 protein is CASSAAGWHTEAFF. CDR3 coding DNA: TGCGCCAGCAGCGCCGCGGGTTGGCACACTGAAGCTTTCTTT.

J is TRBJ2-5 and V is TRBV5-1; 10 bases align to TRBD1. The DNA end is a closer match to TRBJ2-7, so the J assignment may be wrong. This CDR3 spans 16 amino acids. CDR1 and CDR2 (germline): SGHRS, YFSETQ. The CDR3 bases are TGCGCCAGCAGCAAGGAAGGACAGGGGGTAATCGACGAGCAGTACTTC. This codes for CASSKEGQGVIDEQYF.

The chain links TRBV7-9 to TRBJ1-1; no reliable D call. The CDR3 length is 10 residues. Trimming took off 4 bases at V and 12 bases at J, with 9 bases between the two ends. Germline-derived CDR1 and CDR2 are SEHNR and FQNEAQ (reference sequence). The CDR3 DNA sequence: TGTGCCAGCAGCTCGAGGGTTTCTTTCTTT. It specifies CASSSRVSFF.

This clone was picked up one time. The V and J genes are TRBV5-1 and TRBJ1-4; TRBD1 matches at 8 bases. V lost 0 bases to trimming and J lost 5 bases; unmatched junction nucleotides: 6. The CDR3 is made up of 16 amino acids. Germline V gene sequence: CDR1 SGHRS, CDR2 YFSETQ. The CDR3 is CASSLDLGTGNEKLFF. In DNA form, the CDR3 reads TGCGCCAGCAGCTTGGATCTAGGGACAGGAAATGAAAAACTGTTTTTT.